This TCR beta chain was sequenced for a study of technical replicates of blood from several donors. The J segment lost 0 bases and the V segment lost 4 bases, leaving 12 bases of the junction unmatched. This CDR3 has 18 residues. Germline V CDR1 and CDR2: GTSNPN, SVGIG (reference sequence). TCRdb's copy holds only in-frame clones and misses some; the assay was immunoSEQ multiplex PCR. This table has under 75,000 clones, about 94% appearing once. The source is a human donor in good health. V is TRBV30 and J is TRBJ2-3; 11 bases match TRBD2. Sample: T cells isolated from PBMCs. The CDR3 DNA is TGTGCCTGGAACCCTACTAGCGGGAGTTTCTTTAGCACAGATACGCAGTATTTT. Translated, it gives CAWNPTSGSFFSTDTQYF.